The 18 T cell receptor beta chains below were found in one sample sequenced in a study of post-analysis software for immune sequencing data. General study points: There were roughly 5 TRBV segments more frequent in patients than controls, and TRBV5-6, TRBV5-1 and TRBV20-1 were among them.

Their antigens remain unidentified. Unique molecular identifiers had been added to the TCR beta cDNA libraries. TCRdb re-derived calls from the PCR reads in MiXCR, one entry per CDR3 protein. The data show 750,000 to 950,000 distinct CDR3 sequences, with approximately 50% seen just once and 4% to 5.5% held by the top ten. Sequencing was performed on blood. The receptors shown here come from a girl aged 5 to 17 with multiple sclerosis.

The chain employs TRBV29-1 and TRBJ2-3, with a tentative D call TRBD1 (5 bases). The CDR3 is made up of 13 amino acids. V was clipped by 7 bases and J by 6 bases, with 17 bases between them. Germline CDR1 reads SQVTM; CDR2 reads ANQGSEA. The CDR3 coding sequence is TGCAGCGCCTGGACAAGACGGGCGGATACGCAGTATTTT. It is translated as CSAWTRRADTQYF.

The genes are TRBV10-2 and TRBJ2-4, with D perhaps assigned TRBD1 or TRBD2 (5 bases each). The length of the CDR3 is 13 residues. Germline V lookup: CDR1 WSHSY, CDR2 SAAADI. The ends were cut back, 7 bases at V and 7 bases at J, with 14 bases in the middle. In DNA form, the CDR3 reads TGCGCCAGCACAGCCGGGACCGGTAACATTCAGTACTTC. Translation gives CASTAGTGNIQYF.

This clonotype was counted a single time. This chain joins TRBV20-1 and TRBJ1-1; D remains ambiguous. The CDR3 consists of 14 residues. V was trimmed by 6 bases and J by 0 bases, leaving 14 bases between them. From germline, CDR1 is DFQATT and CDR2 SNEGSKA (reference sequence). The CDR3 is CSATPRYMNTEAFF. In DNA, the CDR3 is TGCAGTGCGACCCCTAGGTACATGAACACTGAAGCTTTCTTT.

The gene calls are TRBV9 and TRBJ2-5; 13 bases are a match to TRBD2. The V gene's germline CDR1 is SGDLS and CDR2 YYNGEE. The CDR3 runs 16 residues. V lost 2 bases and J lost 2; bases outside the gene matches: 3. CDR3 sequence (DNA): TGTGCCAGCAGCGTGGCGACTAGCGGGGGGCAAGAGACCCAGTACTTC. Amino acid sequence: CASSVATSGGQETQYF.

Only a few counts were recorded for this clonotype. The CDR3 DNA reads as TGCAGTGCGCCCCGCTTGGGGAACACTGAAGCTTTCTTT. Translation gives CSAPRLGNTEAFF. The chain recombines TRBV20-1 with TRBJ1-1; no definite D call. This CDR3 spans 13 amino acids. CDR1 and CDR2 (germline): DFQATT, SNEGSKA (reference sequence). Trimming took off 6 bases at V and 1 base at J, with 12 bases between the two ends.

The chain uses TRBV20-1 and TRBJ2-1; 14 bases align to TRBD2. Germline V gene lookup returns CDR1 DFQATT and CDR2 SNEGSKA (reference sequence). This CDR3 has 17 amino acids. Germline trimming cut 4 bases from V and 2 bases from J; bases unmatched to any gene: 7. Here the CDR3 reads CSAKRLAGGLPYNEQFF. The CDR3 nucleotides read TGCAGTGCTAAACGACTAGCGGGAGGGTTACCCTACAATGAGCAGTTCTTC.

The chain links TRBV5-5 to TRBJ2-5; possibly TRBD1 for D (5 bases). This CDR3 contains 13 residues. CDR1 SGHKS and CDR2 YYEKEE come from the germline V gene (reference sequence). Trimming removed 5 bases at V and 3 bases at J, with 11 bases between. The CDR3 region has the DNA TGTGCCAGCAGGAGACAGACAGAAGAGACCCAGTACTTC. It is translated as CASRRQTEETQYF.

The chain couples TRBV7-8 to TRBJ2-3; 11 bases map to TRBD2. The CDR3 extends over 17 amino acids. Germline V gene sequence: CDR1 SGHVS, CDR2 FQNEAQ. V shed 0 bases, J shed 1 base, and the junction held 3 bases outside the gene matches. CDR3 protein: CASSLATSGVGTDTQYF. The CDR3 DNA reads as TGTGCCAGCAGCTTAGCGACTAGCGGGGTGGGCACAGATACGCAGTATTTT.

In its sample, this clonotype was seen a few times. This sequence joins TRBV5-4 and TRBJ2-7, with a possible D match to TRBD1 (6 bases). The CDR3 spans 14 residues. The germline CDR1 and CDR2 sequences are SGHNT and YYREEE (reference sequence). With 1 base removed from V and 5 bases from J, the gap between germline ends came to 13 bases. CDR3 loop: CASSLRQGSHEQYF. The CDR3 bases are TGTGCCAGCAGCTTGCGCCAGGGGAGCCACGAGCAGTACTTC.

J is TRBJ2-1 and V is TRBV6-2 or TRBV6-3; D gene unclear. Trimming took off 6 bases at V and 3 bases at J, with 9 bases between the two ends. The CDR3 loop spans 13 amino acids. Germline CDR1 and CDR2: MNHEY and SVGEGT. The CDR3 loop reads CASSSYYYNEQFF. DNA of the CDR3: TGTGCCAGCAGCAGCTACTACTACAATGAGCAGTTCTTC.

The chain uses TRBV2 and TRBJ2-1, with 7 bases identical to TRBD2. V trimming: 5 bases; J trimming: 4 bases; junction bases outside the gene matches: 11. Germline assignment: CDR1 SNHLY and CDR2 FYNNEI. This CDR3 is 16 amino acids long. The CDR3 DNA is TGTGCCAGCAGTCAACGCGGGGGAGCGCAATACAATGAGCAGTTCTTC. It codes for CASSQRGGAQYNEQFF.

The chain links TRBV6-5 to TRBJ2-7; TRBD2 aligns across 7 bases. The J segment lost 2 bases and the V segment lost 5 bases, leaving 9 bases of the junction unmatched. CDR1 and CDR2 (germline): MNHEY, SVGAGI. The CDR3 consists of 15 residues. The CDR3 loop is CASSRGTTYTYEQYF. The CDR3 DNA reads TGTGCCAGCAGTCGTGGGACTACCTACACCTACGAGCAGTACTTC.

This clonotype was seen a single time. At one of its ends the junction is not consistent with the germline gene, which may arise from a read error. The chain employs TRBV15 and TRBJ2-5; the match to TRBD1 covers 7 bases. This CDR3 contains 14 residues. The germline V gene encodes CDR1 LNHNV and CDR2 YYDKDF (reference sequence). The CDR3 sequence is CASSRVRGRETQYF. The CDR3 nucleotides read TGTGCCTCCAGCAGAGTGAGGGGGCGGGAGACCCAGTACTTC.

This clonotype was picked up a small number of times. The chain employs TRBV5-1 and TRBJ2-7; 9 bases agree with TRBD2. Germline CDR1 SGHRS, CDR2 YFSETQ. Trimming removed 1 base from V and 0 bases from J; junction bases left unmatched: 11. This CDR3 comprises 18 residues. In DNA, the CDR3 is TGCGCCAGCAGCTTGTTAAGGGGGGCTAGCGGGATCTCCTACGAGCAGTACTTC. Encoded protein: CASSLLRGASGISYEQYF.

The genes are TRBV18 and TRBJ2-1; D is perhaps TRBD2 (5 bases). V was trimmed by 4 bases and J by 0 bases, leaving 13 bases between them. Germline CDR1 is KGHSH and CDR2 is LQKENI. The CDR3 is 16 amino acids. The CDR3 reads CASSRGGVGSYNEQFF. The CDR3 nucleotides are TGTGCCAGCTCACGCGGAGGAGTCGGCTCCTACAATGAGCAGTTCTTC.

The rearrangement joins TRBV5-1 to TRBJ2-1; no reliable D call. The J call may be wrong; the DNA end is better matched by TRBJ2-7. Per the germline V gene, CDR1 is SGHRS and CDR2 is YFSETQ. CDR3 length: 14 amino acids. This chain's CDR3 is CASSLETRRYEQYF. The CDR3 DNA is TGCGCCAGCAGCTTGGAGACGAGGCGATACGAGCAGTACTTC.

The gene calls are TRBV7-2 and TRBJ2-7; no definite D call. The CDR3 spans 16 residues. Trimming removed 2 bases at V and 6 bases at J, with 20 bases between. Germline V gives CDR1 SGHTA, CDR2 FQGNSA. The CDR3 nucleotides are TGTGCCAGCAGCTTAAACCTCATGGGTCTCCTTCCCGAGCAGTACTTC. It specifies CASSLNLMGLLPEQYF.

The chain has TRBV20-1 and TRBJ2-7, with 15 bases aligning to TRBD2. V was clipped by 6 bases and J by 2 bases; unmatched bases: 11. Germline values: CDR1 DFQATT, CDR2 SNEGSKA (reference sequence). This CDR3 comprises 17 residues. The CDR3 loop reads CSAPGGLAGGSAYEQYF. The CDR3 DNA follows: TGCAGTGCCCCCGGTGGACTAGCGGGAGGGTCCGCCTACGAGCAGTACTTC.